These T cell receptor beta chains were read from a single sample in a study of lymphopenia after photon versus proton radiotherapy. Assay used: immunoSEQ multiplex PCR; TCRdb lists only in-frame clones, some missing. The sample yields about 19,000 clones, 75% to 95% seen once. The sample consisted of peripheral blood, taken from a patient treated with photon-based radiotherapy. The source of these receptors is a man aged 55-75 years with pancreatic cancer. The CDR3 runs from the conserved cysteine through the conserved F or W. The order of the fields is clone size, V gene, D gene, J gene, CDR3 DNA, CDR3 protein. The D gene is left open where the match is weak. For some rows the clone size is stated as once, few or many, or as a class when expanded; others skip it.

clone_size: NA; v_call: TRBV9; d_call: TRBD2; j_call: TRBJ2-5; cdr3_nt: TGTGCCAGCAGCGCGCCTTTAGCGGGGGGGCAGGAGACCCAGTACTTC; cdr3_aa: CASSAPLAGGQETQYF
clone_size: NA; v_call: TRBV5-6; d_call: TRBD2; j_call: TRBJ2-7; cdr3_nt: TGTGCCAGCAGCGGACTAGCCTACGAGCAGTACTTC; cdr3_aa: CASSGLAYEQYF
clone_size: NA; v_call: TRBV18; d_call: TRBD1; j_call: TRBJ2-1; cdr3_nt: TGTGCCAGCTCACCACCCGGGACAGGGGGGCCTCGTGAGCAGTTCTTC; cdr3_aa: CASSPPGTGGPREQFF
clone_size: NA; v_call: TRBV6-5; d_call: TRBD1; j_call: TRBJ1-6; cdr3_nt: TGTGCCAGCAGTTACTCGACAGGGGCAATGCCACCACCCCTCCACTTT; cdr3_aa: CASSYSTGAMPPPLHF
clone_size: NA; v_call: TRBV19; d_call: NA; j_call: TRBJ1-2; cdr3_nt: TGTGCCAGTAGTATAAGCCTTCAGGGCTATGGCTACACCTTC; cdr3_aa: CASSISLQGYGYTF
clone_size: NA; v_call: TRBV5-1; d_call: TRBD1; j_call: TRBJ2-5; cdr3_nt: TGCGCCAGCAGCTTCCCAGGGGGTGAGACCCAGTACTTC; cdr3_aa: CASSFPGGETQYF
clone_size: NA; v_call: TRBV19; d_call: TRBD1; j_call: TRBJ2-5; cdr3_nt: TGTGCCAGTAGTATCTTCACGACAGGGGGGGAGACCCAGTACTTC; cdr3_aa: CASSIFTTGGETQYF
clone_size: once; v_call: TRBV27; d_call: NA; j_call: TRBJ1-1; cdr3_nt: TGTGCCAGCAGCCGAGTAATGAACACTGAAGCTTTCTTT; cdr3_aa: CASSRVMNTEAFF
clone_size: NA; v_call: TRBV28; d_call: NA; j_call: TRBJ1-1; cdr3_nt: TGTGCCAGCACAACAGAAGTACGGGAAGCTTTCTTT; cdr3_aa: CASTTEVREAFF
clone_size: NA; v_call: TRBV6-5; d_call: NA; j_call: TRBJ2-1; cdr3_nt: TGTGCCAGCAGTTACTCCTCGGGTACGGAGCAGTTCTTC; cdr3_aa: CASSYSSGTEQFF
clone_size: NA; v_call: TRBV7-2; d_call: NA; j_call: TRBJ2-1; cdr3_nt: TGTGCCAGCAGCGCTGGGGGGGGCGATGAGCAGTTCTTC; cdr3_aa: CASSAGGGDEQFF
clone_size: once; v_call: TRBV5-1; d_call: TRBD2; j_call: TRBJ2-5; cdr3_nt: TGCGCCAGCAGCTTGGGTGCCCTAGCGGGAAGGACCCAGTACTTC; cdr3_aa: CASSLGALAGRTQYF
clone_size: NA; v_call: TRBV19; d_call: TRBD1; j_call: TRBJ1-1; cdr3_nt: TGTGCCAGTAGTCCAGGGGGTGATGAAAGTGAAGCTTTCTTT; cdr3_aa: CASSPGGDESEAFF
clone_size: few; v_call: TRBV4-1; d_call: TRBD2; j_call: TRBJ2-7; cdr3_nt: TGCGCCAGCAGCCATATCGGTAGCGGGGGGGCCAGTTACGAGCAGTACTTC; cdr3_aa: CASSHIGSGGASYEQYF
clone_size: NA; v_call: TRBV7-9; d_call: TRBD2; j_call: TRBJ2-2; cdr3_nt: TGTGCCAGCAGCTCTAGCGGGGGGTCCGGGGAGCTGTTTTTT; cdr3_aa: CASSSSGGSGELFF
clone_size: medium-sized; v_call: TRBV12-5; d_call: NA; j_call: TRBJ1-5; cdr3_nt: TGTGCTAGTGGAAAAGACGGGAATAGCAATCAGCCCCAGCATTTT; cdr3_aa: CASGKDGNSNQPQHF
clone_size: NA; v_call: TRBV18; d_call: NA; j_call: TRBJ2-1; cdr3_nt: TGTGCCAGCTCACCGGATTCCTACAATGAGCAGTTCTTC; cdr3_aa: CASSPDSYNEQFF
clone_size: NA; v_call: TRBV7-6; d_call: NA; j_call: TRBJ1-1; cdr3_nt: TGTGCCAGCAGCTTGGACCAGAACACTGAAGCTTTCTTT; cdr3_aa: CASSLDQNTEAFF
clone_size: NA; v_call: TRBV7-2; d_call: TRBD2; j_call: TRBJ2-5; cdr3_nt: TGTGCCAGCAGCTTAAGGGGATTAGCGGGGGCGGAGACCCAGTACTTC; cdr3_aa: CASSLRGLAGAETQYF
clone_size: once; v_call: TRBV28; d_call: NA; j_call: TRBJ1-2; cdr3_nt: TGTGCCAGCAATCGTCCGGGACACTCGTCTAACTATGGCTACACCTTC; cdr3_aa: CASNRPGHSSNYGYTF
clone_size: NA; v_call: TRBV9; d_call: NA; j_call: TRBJ1-4; cdr3_nt: TGTGCCAGCAGCCCCCTCCCGTCAACTAATGAAAAACTGTTTTTT; cdr3_aa: CASSPLPSTNEKLFF